This T cell receptor (beta chain) was profiled in a study of control samples from healthy donors and cancer patients. This clone has only one observation. TCRdb's copy holds only in-frame clones and misses some; the assay was immunoSEQ multiplex PCR. The table records around 93,000 clones, around 88% of them present only once. The sequenced sample consisted of blood. This receptor was identified in a man aged 25-45 years in good health.

In DNA form, the CDR3 reads TGTGCCAGCAGTTTATCCCGATCCACCTACGAGCAGTACTTC. This encodes CASSLSRSTYEQYF. The V and J genes are TRBV27 and TRBJ2-7; D is ambiguous. With 0 bases removed from V and 2 bases from J, the gap between germline ends came to 8 bases. There are 14 residues in the CDR3. Looked up from germline, CDR1 is MNHEY and CDR2 is SMNVEV (reference sequence).